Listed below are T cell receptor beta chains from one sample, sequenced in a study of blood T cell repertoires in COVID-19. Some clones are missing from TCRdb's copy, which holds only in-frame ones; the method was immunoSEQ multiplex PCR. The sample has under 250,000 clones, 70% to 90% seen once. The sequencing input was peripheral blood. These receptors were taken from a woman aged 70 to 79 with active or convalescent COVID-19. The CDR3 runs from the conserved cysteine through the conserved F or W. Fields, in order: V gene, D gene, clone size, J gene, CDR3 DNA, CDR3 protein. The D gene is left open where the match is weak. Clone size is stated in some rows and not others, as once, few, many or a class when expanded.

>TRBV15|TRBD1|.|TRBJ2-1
TGTGCCACCAGCAACCGGGACAGGGCAATCAATGAGCAGTTCTTC
CATSNRDRAINEQFF
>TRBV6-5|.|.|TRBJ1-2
TGTGCCTCTAATAGGGGGGGCGATGGCTACACCTTC
CASNRGGDGYTF
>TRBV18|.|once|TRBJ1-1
TGTGCCAGCTCACCAGGACAAGGGAAAGGTGGAGCTTTCTTT
CASSPGQGKGGAFF
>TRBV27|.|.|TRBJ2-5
TGTGCCAGCGGCTCCTTTAGCAGGACCCAGTACTTC
CASGSFSRTQYF
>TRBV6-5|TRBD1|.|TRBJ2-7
TGTGCCAGCAGTTCCCAGGGGGCGAGGAACGAGCAGTACTTC
CASSSQGARNEQYF
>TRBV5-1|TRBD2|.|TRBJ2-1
TGCGCCAGCAGCTTGGACGGGAGGGCCGGCAATGAGCAGTTCTTC
CASSLDGRAGNEQFF
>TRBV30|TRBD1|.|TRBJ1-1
TGTGCCTGGAGTTCCGAGACAGGGATGAACACTGAAGCTTTCTTT
CAWSSETGMNTEAFF
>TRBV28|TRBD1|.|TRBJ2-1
TGTGCCAGCAGTTCACCCTCGGGACAGGGGCTTTCGTCGGAGCAGTTCTTC
CASSSPSGQGLSSEQFF
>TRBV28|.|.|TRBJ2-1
TGTGCCAGCAGTTTAGGGAGACGGGAGCAGTTCTTC
CASSLGRREQFF
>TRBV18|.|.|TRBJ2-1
TGTGCCAGCTCACCAGATCTAGCCATCTCTAATGAGCAGTTCTTC
CASSPDLAISNEQFF
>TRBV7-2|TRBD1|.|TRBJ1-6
TGTGCCAGCAGCTTAGGGACAGGGTTCAATTCACCCCTCCACTTT
CASSLGTGFNSPLHF
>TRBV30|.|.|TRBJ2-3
TGTGCCTCGCGACAGGGAGGATCGGATACGCAGTATTTT
CASRQGGSDTQYF
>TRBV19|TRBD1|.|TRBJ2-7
TGTGCCAGTCGGGACAGGGCATTTACTGACTCCTACGAGCAGTACTTC
CASRDRAFTDSYEQYF